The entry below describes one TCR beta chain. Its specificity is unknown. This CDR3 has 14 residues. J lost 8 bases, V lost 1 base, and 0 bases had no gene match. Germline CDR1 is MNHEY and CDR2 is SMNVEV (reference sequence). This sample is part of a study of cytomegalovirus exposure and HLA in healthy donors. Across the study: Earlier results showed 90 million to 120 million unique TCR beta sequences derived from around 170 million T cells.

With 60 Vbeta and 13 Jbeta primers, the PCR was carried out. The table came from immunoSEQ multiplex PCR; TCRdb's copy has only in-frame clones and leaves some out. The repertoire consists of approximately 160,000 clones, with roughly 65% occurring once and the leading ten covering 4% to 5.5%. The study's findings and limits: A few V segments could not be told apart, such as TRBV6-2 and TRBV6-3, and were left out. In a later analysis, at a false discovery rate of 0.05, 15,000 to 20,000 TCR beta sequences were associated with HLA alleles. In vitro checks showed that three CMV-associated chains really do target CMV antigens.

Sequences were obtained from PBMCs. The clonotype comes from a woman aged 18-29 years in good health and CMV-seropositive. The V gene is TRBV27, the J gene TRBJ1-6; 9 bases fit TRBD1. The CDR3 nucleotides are TGTGCCAGCAGTTTATGGGACAGGGATTCACCCCTCCACTTT. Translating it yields CASSLWDRDSPLHF.